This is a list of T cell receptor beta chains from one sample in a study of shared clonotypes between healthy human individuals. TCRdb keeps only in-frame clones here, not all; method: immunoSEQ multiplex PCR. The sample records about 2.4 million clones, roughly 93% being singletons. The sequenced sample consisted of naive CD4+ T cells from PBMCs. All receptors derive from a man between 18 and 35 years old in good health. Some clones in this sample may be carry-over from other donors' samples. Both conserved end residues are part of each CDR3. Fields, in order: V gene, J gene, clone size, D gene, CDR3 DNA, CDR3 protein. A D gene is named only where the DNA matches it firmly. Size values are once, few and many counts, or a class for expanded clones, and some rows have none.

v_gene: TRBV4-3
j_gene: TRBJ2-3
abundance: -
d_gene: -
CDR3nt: TGCGCCAGCAGCCGGTTTCTACCCGGGAGTCTTAGCCGAGGGGACACAGATACGCAGTATTTT
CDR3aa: CASSRFLPGSLSRGDTDTQYF

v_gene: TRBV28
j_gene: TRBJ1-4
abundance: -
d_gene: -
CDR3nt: TGTGCCAGCAGTTTACCCCAGACAACTAATGAAAAACTGTTTTTT
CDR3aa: CASSLPQTTNEKLFF

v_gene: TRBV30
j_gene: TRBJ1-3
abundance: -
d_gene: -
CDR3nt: TGTGCCTGGAGCCCCTCCTCTGGAAACACCATATATTTT
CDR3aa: CAWSPSSGNTIYF

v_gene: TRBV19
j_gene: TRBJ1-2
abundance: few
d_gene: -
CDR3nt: TGTGCCAGTAGCCCGGCCCAGGGAGGTGGCTACACCTTC
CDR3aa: CASSPAQGGGYTF

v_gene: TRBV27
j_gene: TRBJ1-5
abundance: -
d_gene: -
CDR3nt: TGTGCCAGCAGTTTATCGGGGCAGGGGTTGAGCAGCAATCAGCCCCAGCATTTT
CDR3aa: CASSLSGQGLSSNQPQHF

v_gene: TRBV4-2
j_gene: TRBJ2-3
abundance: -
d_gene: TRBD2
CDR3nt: TGTGCCAGCAGCCAAGAACCCGGACTAGCGGGAGCTACAGATACGCAGTATTTT
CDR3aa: CASSQEPGLAGATDTQYF

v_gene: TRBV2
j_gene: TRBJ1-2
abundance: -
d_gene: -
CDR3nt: TGTGCCAGCAGTGAAGCGAATTATGGCTACACCTTC
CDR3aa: CASSEANYGYTF

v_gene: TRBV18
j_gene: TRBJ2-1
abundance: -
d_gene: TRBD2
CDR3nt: TGTGCCAGCTCACCAAGGGAGGGAACGTACAATGAGCAGTTCTTC
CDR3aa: CASSPREGTYNEQFF

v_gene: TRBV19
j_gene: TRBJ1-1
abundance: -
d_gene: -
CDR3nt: TGTGCCAGTAGTGAGAGGCAAAACACTGAAGCTTTCTTT
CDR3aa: CASSERQNTEAFF

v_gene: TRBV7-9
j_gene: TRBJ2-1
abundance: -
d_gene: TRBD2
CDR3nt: TGTGCCAGCAGCTCAATAAGCGGGAGGGACTCCTACAATGAGCAGTTCTTC
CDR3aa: CASSSISGRDSYNEQFF

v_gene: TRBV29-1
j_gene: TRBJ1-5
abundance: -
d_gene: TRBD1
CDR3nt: TGCAGCGTTTGGACAGGGAGCAATCAGCCCCAGCATTTT
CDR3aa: CSVWTGSNQPQHF

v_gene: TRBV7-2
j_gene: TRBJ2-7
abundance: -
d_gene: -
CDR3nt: TGTGCCAGCAGCTTACTCCCGGGGCCCCTCTACGAGCAGTACTTC
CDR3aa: CASSLLPGPLYEQYF

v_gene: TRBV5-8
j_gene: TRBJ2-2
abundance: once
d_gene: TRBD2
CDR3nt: TGTGCCAGCAGCGGGGGACTAGCGGGAGTGACCACCGGGGAGCTGTTTTTT
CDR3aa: CASSGGLAGVTTGELFF

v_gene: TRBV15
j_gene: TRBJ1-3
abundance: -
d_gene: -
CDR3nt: TGTGCCACCAGCAGAGATAGTTACACCATATATTTT
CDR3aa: CATSRDSYTIYF

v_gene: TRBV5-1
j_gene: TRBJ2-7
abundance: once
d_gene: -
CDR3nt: TGCGCCAGCAGCTTGGGCGCGGGCTCCTACGAGCAGTACTTC
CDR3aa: CASSLGAGSYEQYF

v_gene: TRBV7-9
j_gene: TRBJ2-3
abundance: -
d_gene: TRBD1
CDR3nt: TGTGCCAGCAGAACAGGGGAATTTATCACAGATACGCAGTATTTT
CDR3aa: CASRTGEFITDTQYF

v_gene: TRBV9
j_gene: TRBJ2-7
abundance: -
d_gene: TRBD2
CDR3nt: TGTGCCAGCAGCGTAGGAAGCGGGAGTGGGTACGAGCAGTACTTC
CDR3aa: CASSVGSGSGYEQYF

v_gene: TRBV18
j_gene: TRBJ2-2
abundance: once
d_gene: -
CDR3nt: TGTGCCAGCTCACCATCCGTGGTTGGCACCGGGGAGCTGTTTTTT
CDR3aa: CASSPSVVGTGELFF

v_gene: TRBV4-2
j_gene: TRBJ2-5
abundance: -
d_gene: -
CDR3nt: TGTGCCAGCAGCCAAGACGGGGGCGCCGTGACCCAGTACTTC
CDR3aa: CASSQDGGAVTQYF

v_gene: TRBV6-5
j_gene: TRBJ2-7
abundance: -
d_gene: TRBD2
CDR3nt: TGTGCCAGCAGCCATAGGACTAGCGGGAACTACGAGCAGTACTTC
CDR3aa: CASSHRTSGNYEQYF

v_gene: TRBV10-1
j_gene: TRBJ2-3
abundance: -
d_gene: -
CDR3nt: TGCGCCAGCAGTGATCTCGGGGTGAGCACAGATACGCAGTATTTT
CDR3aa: CASSDLGVSTDTQYF

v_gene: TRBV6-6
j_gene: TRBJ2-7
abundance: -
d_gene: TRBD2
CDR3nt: TGTGCCAGCAGGGACGGGAGGGATACCTACGAGCAGTACTTC
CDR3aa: CASRDGRDTYEQYF

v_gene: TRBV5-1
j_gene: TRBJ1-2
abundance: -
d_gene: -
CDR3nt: TGCGCCAGCAGCTTGGAATATGGGGGCTATGGCTACACCTTC
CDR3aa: CASSLEYGGYGYTF

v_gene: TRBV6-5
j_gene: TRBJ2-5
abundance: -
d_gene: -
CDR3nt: TGTGCCAGCAGTTACTCCCTCGGGAAGACCCAGTACTTC
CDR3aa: CASSYSLGKTQYF

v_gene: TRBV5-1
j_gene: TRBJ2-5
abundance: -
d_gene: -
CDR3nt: TGCGCCAGCAGCTGGGCCGGAGGAGAGACCCAGTACTTC
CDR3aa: CASSWAGGETQYF

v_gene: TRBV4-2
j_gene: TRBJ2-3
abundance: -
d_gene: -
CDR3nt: TGTGCCAGCAGCCAAGTCCAGGGTGGACCCACAGATACGCAGTATTTT
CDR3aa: CASSQVQGGPTDTQYF

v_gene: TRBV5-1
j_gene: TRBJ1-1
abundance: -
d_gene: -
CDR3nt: TGCGCCAGCAGCTTGACGGGTGGTGAGGCTGAAGCTTTCTTT
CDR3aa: CASSLTGGEAEAFF

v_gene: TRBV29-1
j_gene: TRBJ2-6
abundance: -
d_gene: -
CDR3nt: TGCAGCGTCGGACAGAGCTCTGGGGCCAACGTCCTGACTTTC
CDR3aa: CSVGQSSGANVLTF

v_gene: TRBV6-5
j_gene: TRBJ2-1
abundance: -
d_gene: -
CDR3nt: TGTGCCAGCAGTTACGGCGGCGTTCGGTGGAGGAATGAGCAGTTCTTC
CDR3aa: CASSYGGVRWRNEQFF

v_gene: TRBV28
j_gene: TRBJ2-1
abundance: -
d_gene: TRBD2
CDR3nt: TGTGCCAGCAGTTTTTGGAGCGGGGCCCCCGTTAAGCAGTTCTTC
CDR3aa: CASSFWSGAPVKQFF

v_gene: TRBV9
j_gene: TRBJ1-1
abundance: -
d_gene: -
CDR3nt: TGTGCCAGCAGCGTAGCCGGCGGAGGGGAAGCTTTCTTT
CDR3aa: CASSVAGGGEAFF

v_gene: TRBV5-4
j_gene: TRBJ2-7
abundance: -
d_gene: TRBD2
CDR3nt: TGTGCCAGCAGCTTGGAACCTCTAGCGGTCTCTTCCGAGCAGTACTTC
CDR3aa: CASSLEPLAVSSEQYF

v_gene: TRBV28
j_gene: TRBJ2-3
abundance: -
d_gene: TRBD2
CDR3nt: TGTGCCAGCAGTTTATCAGGGACTAGCGGGAGGGCCAAAGGGTCGCAGTATTTT
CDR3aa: CASSLSGTSGRAKGSQYF

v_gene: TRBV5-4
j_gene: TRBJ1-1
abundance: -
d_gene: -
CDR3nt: TGTGCCAGCAGCCCTAGGGGGGGGGTGAACACTGAAGCTTTCTTT
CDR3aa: CASSPRGGVNTEAFF

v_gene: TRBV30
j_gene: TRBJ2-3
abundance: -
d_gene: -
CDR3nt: TGTGCCTGGAGTGTGTCGGCGGTCGGTACGCAGTATTTT
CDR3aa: CAWSVSAVGTQYF

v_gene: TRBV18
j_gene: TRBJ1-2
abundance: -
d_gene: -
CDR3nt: TGTGCCAGCTCACCCGGACAGTTATATGGCTACACCTTC
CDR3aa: CASSPGQLYGYTF

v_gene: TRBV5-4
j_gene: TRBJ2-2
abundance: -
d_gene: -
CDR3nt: TGTGCCAGCAGCTTGGGAAAGAGGGCTAGCACCGGGGAGCTGTTTTTT
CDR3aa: CASSLGKRASTGELFF

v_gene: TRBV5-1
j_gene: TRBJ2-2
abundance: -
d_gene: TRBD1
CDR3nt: TGCGCCAGCAGCTTGGAGGGACAGGGGGGCGCCTCCGGGGAGCTGTTTTTT
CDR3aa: CASSLEGQGGASGELFF

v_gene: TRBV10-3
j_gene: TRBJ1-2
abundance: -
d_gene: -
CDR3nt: TGTGCCATCAGTGAGTCGGGGAGAACCATAACTAACTATGGCTACACCTTC
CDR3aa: CAISESGRTITNYGYTF

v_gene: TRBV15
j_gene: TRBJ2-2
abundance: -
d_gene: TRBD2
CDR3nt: TGTGCCACCAGCAGTATCAGCGGGAGCGCCGGGGAGCTGTTTTTT
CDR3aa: CATSSISGSAGELFF

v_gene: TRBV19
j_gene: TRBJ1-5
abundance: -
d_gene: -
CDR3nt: TGTGCCAGTTTATCCTATCCAGGCTATAGCAATCAGCCCCAGCATTTT
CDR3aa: CASLSYPGYSNQPQHF

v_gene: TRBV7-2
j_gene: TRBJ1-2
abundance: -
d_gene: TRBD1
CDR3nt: TGTGCCAGCAGCTCAAGGACAGGGGAGAACTATGGCTACACCTTC
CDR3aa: CASSSRTGENYGYTF

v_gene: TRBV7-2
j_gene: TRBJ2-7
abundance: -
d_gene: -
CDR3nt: TGTGCCAGCAGCCCGCGTGGTACAATCGGTGAGCAGTACTTC
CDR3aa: CASSPRGTIGEQYF

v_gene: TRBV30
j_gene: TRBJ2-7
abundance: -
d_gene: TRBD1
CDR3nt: TGTGCCTGGGGACAGGGGACCTACGAGCAGTACTTC
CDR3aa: CAWGQGTYEQYF

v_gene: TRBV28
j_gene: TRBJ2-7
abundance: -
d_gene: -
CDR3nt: TGTGCCAGCAGTTTGGGGCAGTCCTACGAGCAGTACTTC
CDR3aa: CASSLGQSYEQYF

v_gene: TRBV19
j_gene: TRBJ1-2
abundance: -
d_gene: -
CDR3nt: TGTGCCAGTAGCTTTACTGCTAACTATGGCTACACCTTC
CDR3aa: CASSFTANYGYTF

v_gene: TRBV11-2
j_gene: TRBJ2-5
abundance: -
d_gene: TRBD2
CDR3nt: TGTGCCAGCAGCTTGGACGCACGGGGGGCCCAGTACTTC
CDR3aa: CASSLDARGAQYF

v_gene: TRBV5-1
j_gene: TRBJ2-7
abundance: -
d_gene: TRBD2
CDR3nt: TGCGCCAGCAGTCGGGACTATCAATCCTACGAGCAGTACTTC
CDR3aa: CASSRDYQSYEQYF

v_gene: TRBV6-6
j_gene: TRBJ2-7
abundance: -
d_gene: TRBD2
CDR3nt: TGTGCCAGTTGCGTGTGGGGGGGTGGTCACGAGCAGTACTTC
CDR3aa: CASCVWGGGHEQYF

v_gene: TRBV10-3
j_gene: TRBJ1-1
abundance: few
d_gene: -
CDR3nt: TGTGCCATCAGTGAGTTACCGGGGAGCACTGAAGCTTTCTTT
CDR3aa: CAISELPGSTEAFF

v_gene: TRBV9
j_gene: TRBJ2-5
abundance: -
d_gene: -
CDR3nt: TGTGCCAGCAGCGTCGACGGAGAGACCCAGTACTTC
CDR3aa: CASSVDGETQYF

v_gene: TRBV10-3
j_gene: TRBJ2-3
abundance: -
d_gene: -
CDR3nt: TGTGCCATCAGAGGGACGCCCACAGATACGCAGTATTTT
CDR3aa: CAIRGTPTDTQYF

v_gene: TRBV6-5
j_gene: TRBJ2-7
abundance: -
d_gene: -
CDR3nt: TGTGCCAGCAGTTACGGAATAGGCGTCAGAGCCTACGAGCAGTACTTC
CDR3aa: CASSYGIGVRAYEQYF

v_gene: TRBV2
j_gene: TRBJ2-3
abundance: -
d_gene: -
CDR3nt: TGTGCCAGCAGCCTCACCTACGAGGGTGATACGCAGTATTTT
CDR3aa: CASSLTYEGDTQYF

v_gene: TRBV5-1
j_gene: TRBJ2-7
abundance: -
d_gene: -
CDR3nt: TGCGCCAGCAGCTCTGACAGTCGCCACGAGCAGTACTTC
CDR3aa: CASSSDSRHEQYF